These 32 T cell receptor beta chains were all obtained from the same sample, sequenced in a study of lymphopenia after photon versus proton radiotherapy (dated by TCRdb to between 2018 and 2021). Preparation of the library involved the immunoSEQ multiplex PCR assay. TCRdb's version of the immuneACCESS table is confined to in-frame rearrangements and falls short of the full clone set. An unresolved V gene accounts for under half of the shortfall where checked; the remainder is of unknown origin. For this sample the table gives some 27,000 clones, of which over 80% were detected only once. The top ten constitute roughly 19% of the sample. The sample in question was peripheral blood, obtained from a patient treated with photon-based radiotherapy. The receptors stem from a man aged 50 or older with gastric cancer.

V is TRBV4-3 and J is TRBJ1-5, with D perhaps TRBD1 (5 bases). V was pared by 0 bases and J by 3 bases, with 9 bases between. Germline V gives CDR1 LGHNA, CDR2 YSLEER. The CDR3 covers 15 residues. CDR3: CASSQDRQYNQPQHF. CDR3 in DNA: TGCGCCAGCAGCCAAGATCGACAGTACAATCAGCCCCAGCATTTT.

This chain links TRBV7-6 with TRBJ2-7, with 9 bases lining up with TRBD1. CDR1 is SGHVS, CDR2 FNYEAQ, per germline. Trimming at V came to 3 bases and at J to 4 bases, leaving 10 bases not matched to a gene. The CDR3 is 16 amino acids. The CDR3 is CASSFFPGQGQYEQYF. The CDR3 DNA is TGTGCCAGCAGCTTCTTCCCGGGACAGGGACAGTACGAGCAGTACTTC.

This rearrangement joins TRBV14 to TRBJ1-1, with D possibly being TRBD1 (6 bases). The CDR3 has 15 amino acids. In germline, CDR1 is SGHDN, CDR2 FVKESK. V lost 1 base to trimming and J lost 1 base, with 10 bases between them. In DNA form, the CDR3 reads TGTGCCAGCAGCCAAGTAACAGGGAGGAACACTGAAGCTTTCTTT. Its translation is CASSQVTGRNTEAFF.

V gene TRBV10-3 combines with J gene TRBJ2-7, with a possible D match to TRBD1 (5 bases). Germline-derived CDR1 and CDR2 are ENHRY and SYGVKD. This CDR3 spans 12 amino acids. Trimming removed 5 bases from V and 1 base from J, with 6 bases in between. The CDR3 nucleotides are TGTGCCATCAGTCCAGGGTCCTACGAGCAGTACGTC. Amino acids: CAISPGSYEQYV.

The rearrangement uses TRBV18 and TRBJ2-3; 8 bases map to TRBD2. Germline values: CDR1 KGHSH, CDR2 LQKENI. This CDR3 is built from 17 residues. J gave up 6 bases and V 3 bases, and 14 bases lay outside the gene matches. CDR3 sequence reads: CASSPRAAGAIVDTQYF. The DNA of the CDR3 is TGTGCCAGCTCACCCCGGGCAGCGGGGGCCATTGTTGATACGCAGTATTTT.

The V and J genes are TRBV6-5 and TRBJ1-1; 9 positions match TRBD1. This CDR3 has 14 residues. The V gene's germline CDR1 is MNHEY and CDR2 SVGAGI. Losses at the gene ends were 8 bases for V and 5 bases for J; bases not matched to a gene: 9. CDR3 nucleotide sequence: TGTGCCAGCTCCCAACAGGGGGCGTCTACTGAAGCTTTCTTT. Amino acids: CASSQQGASTEAFF.

The V and J genes are TRBV12-5 and TRBJ2-7; 10 nucleotides match TRBD1. In germline, CDR1 is LGHNT, CDR2 FRNRAP. CDR3 length: 15 residues. V trimming: 6 bases; J trimming: 2 bases; junction bases outside the gene matches: 7. CDR3 DNA: TGTGCTAGTGGCCGGGACAGGGGCCCTCCCTACGAGCAGTACGTC. Amino acids: CASGRDRGPPYEQYV.

V gene TRBV7-6 combines with J gene TRBJ2-7; 7 nucleotides line up with TRBD2. The germline V gene has CDR1 SGHVS and CDR2 FNYEAQ. The V segment lost 5 bases and the J segment 2 bases; nucleotides outside the gene matches: 9. CDR3 size: 15 residues. The DNA of the CDR3 is TGTGCCAGCAGCCTTACTAGCGTAGGCCCCTACGAGCAGTACTTC. Translation: CASSLTSVGPYEQYF.

The rearrangement uses TRBV10-3 and TRBJ1-5; D is undetermined. Per germline, CDR1 ENHRY and CDR2 SYGVKD. The CDR3 length is 13 residues. V lost 4 bases and J 5 bases, leaving 9 bases between the germline ends. In DNA, the CDR3 is TGTGCCATCAGTGCAACAGTTGATCAGCCCCAGCATTTT. It translates to CAISATVDQPQHF.

The count of this clone is one. The chain joins TRBV5-8 to TRBJ1-5; perhaps TRBD1 as D (5 bases). Trimming removed 1 base at V and 0 bases at J, with 8 bases between. The germline V gene encodes CDR1 SGHTS and CDR2 YDEGEE. This CDR3 is 15 amino acids long. In nucleotides, the CDR3 is TGTGCCAGCAGCTTGTCAGGGAATAGCAATCAGCCCCAGCATTTT. The encoded protein is CASSLSGNSNQPQHF.

This sequence joins TRBV6-1 and TRBJ1-2; D is undetermined. CDR1 MNHNS and CDR2 SASEGT come from the germline V gene. Trimming took off 4 bases at V and 13 bases at J, with 16 bases between the two ends. CDR3 length: 12 amino acids. CDR3 DNA: TGTGCCAGCAGTGGAGGTCGGCTTCTTTTCACCTTC. Its protein is CASSGGRLLFTF.

This clone is judged medium-sized. The chain recombines TRBV5-6 with TRBJ2-5; D remains unclear. Looked up from germline, CDR1 is SGHDT and CDR2 is YYEEEE. The V end was cut by 2 bases, the J end by 2 bases, with 13 bases between. The CDR3 has 15 amino acids. The CDR3 is CASSFMILGQETQYF. Here the CDR3 DNA reads TGTGCCAGCAGCTTTATGATTCTAGGGCAAGAGACCCAGTACTTC.

The rearrangement links TRBV11-3 to TRBJ2-6; D gene unclear. This CDR3 spans 16 amino acids. Trimming took 2 bases from V and 0 from J, leaving 8 bases between them. The germline V gene has CDR1 SGHNT and CDR2 YENEEA. Here the CDR3 reads CASSLSFGSGANVLTF. CDR3 in DNA: TGTGCCAGCAGCTTAAGTTTCGGCTCTGGGGCCAACGTCCTGACTTTC.

This sequence joins TRBV5-1 and TRBJ2-7, with D tentatively TRBD1 (6 bases). Germline V gene sequence: CDR1 SGHRS, CDR2 YFSETQ. Trimming stripped 5 bases from V and 4 bases from J, with 13 bases between. The CDR3 runs 13 residues. CDR3 in amino acids: CASSLGTNYEQYF. The DNA for the CDR3 is TGCGCCAGCAGTCTGGGGACAAATTACGAGCAGTACTTC. Based on the CDR3 plus reference TRBV5-1 and TRBJ2-7, the full variable domain is KAGVTQTPRYLIKTRGQQVTLSCSPISGHRSVSWYQQTPGQGLQFLFEYFSETQRNKGNFPGRFSGRQFSNSRSEMNVSTLELGDSALYLCASSLGTNYEQYFGPGTRLTVT.

J is TRBJ2-2 and V is TRBV27; 8 bases match TRBD2. Germline CDR1 MNHEY, CDR2 SMNVEV (reference sequence). CDR3 length equals 15 residues. Germline trimming cut 4 bases from V and 7 bases from J; bases unmatched to any gene: 8. The CDR3 DNA is TGTGCCAGCAGTTCAATAGCGGGGAGGGGCGGGGAGCTGTTTTTT. This gives the protein CASSSIAGRGGELFF.

The chain uses TRBV19 and TRBJ1-1, with D hard to call. The CDR3 has 11 amino acids. V lost 3 bases and J lost 8, with 7 bases in between. Germline V CDR1 and CDR2: LNHDA, SQIVND (reference sequence). The DNA of the CDR3 is TGTGCCAGTAGTATCACGGGGGAAGCTTTCTTT. It codes for CASSITGEAFF.

This chain uses TRBV6-6 with TRBJ2-3; 7 bases match TRBD2. The CDR3 has 14 residues. The V and J ends lost 8 bases and 3 bases, in that order; junction bases with no gene match: 8. The V gene's germline CDR1 is MNHNY and CDR2 SVGAGI (reference sequence). The DNA for the CDR3 is TGTGCCAGCCGGAGCGCTAGCGGAACAGATACGCAGTATTTT. Amino acids: CASRSASGTDTQYF.

The chain recombines TRBV19 with TRBJ1-5; 9 nucleotides align to TRBD1. Per germline, CDR1 LNHDA and CDR2 SQIVND (reference sequence). The CDR3 runs to 16 residues. The junction had 3 bases not matched to a gene; V was cut back by 2 bases and J by 1 base. For the CDR3, the DNA is TGTGCCAGTAGTATACAACAGGGGGCAAGCAATCAGCCCCAGCATTTT. Translated: CASSIQQGASNQPQHF.

This clone came up a few times. The chain recombines TRBV19 with TRBJ2-3; 7 bases map to TRBD2. Germline CDR1 and CDR2: LNHDA and SQIVND (reference sequence). CDR3 size: 13 residues. V shed 3 bases, J shed 6 bases, and the junction held 3 bases outside the gene matches. The DNA of the CDR3 is TGTGCCAGTAGTATTGGACTAGGGGATACGCAGTATTTT. It codes for CASSIGLGDTQYF. The full variable domain, in which reference TRBV19 and TRBJ2-3 provide the parts outside the CDR3, is DGGITQSPKYLFRKEGQNVTLSCEQNLNHDAMYWYRQDPGQGLRLIYYSQIVNDFQKGDIAEGYSVSREKKESFPLTVTSAQKNPTAFYLCASSIGLGDTQYFGPGTRLTVL.

The chain recombines TRBV5-1 with TRBJ2-2; no firm D call. Germline V gene sequence: CDR1 SGHRS, CDR2 YFSETQ. CDR3 length: 15 residues. V was pared by 2 bases and J by 5 bases, with 13 bases between. CDR3 DNA sequence: TGCGCCAGCAGCTTAATGGCAGTGGGTACCGGGGAGCTGTTTTTT. It is translated as CASSLMAVGTGELFF.

The CDR3 loop is CASSQGGATPQHF. In DNA, the CDR3 is TGTGCCAGCAGCCAAGGGGGCGCGACGCCCCAGCATTTT. The chain carries TRBV14 and TRBJ1-5; tentative D call: TRBD1 (5 bases). Germline CDR1 reads SGHDN; CDR2 reads FVKESK. CDR3 length: 13 residues. Trimming cost V 1 base and J 9 bases, with 10 bases left between them.

This CDR3 is CASSGQRETQYF. The CDR3 region has the DNA TGTGCCAGCTCGGGACAGCGGGAGACCCAGTACTTC. The rearrangement links TRBV6-4 to TRBJ2-5; 7 bases line up with TRBD1. Trimming took 8 bases from V and 5 from J; bases not matched to a gene: 5. The V gene's germline CDR1 is MRHNA and CDR2 SNTAGT. CDR3 size: 12 residues.

The chain links TRBV30 to TRBJ1-6; D is uncertain. Germline V lookup: CDR1 GTSNPN, CDR2 SVGIG (reference sequence). Trimming left V 4 bases short and J 6 bases short, with 13 bases between. The CDR3 is 14 residues long. CDR3 protein: CAWTLAGPNSPLHF. The CDR3, as DNA: TGTGCCTGGACCCTGGCCGGACCTAATTCACCCCTCCACTTT.

The V gene is TRBV7-2, the J gene TRBJ2-6; the D is unclear. Germline values: CDR1 SGHTA, CDR2 FQGNSA. The CDR3 contains 15 residues. V was trimmed by 2 bases and J by 0 bases, leaving 5 bases between them. DNA for the CDR3: TGTGCCAGCAGCTTAAGGCTCTCTGGGGCCAACGTCCTGACTTTC. This translates into CASSLRLSGANVLTF.

This rearrangement joins TRBV5-6 to TRBJ2-7; no firm D call. V was pared by 2 bases and J by 2 bases, with 5 bases between. The CDR3 length is 12 residues. The germline CDR1 and CDR2 sequences are SGHDT and YYEEEE. The CDR3 sequence is CASSFSAYEQYV. In DNA, the CDR3 is TGTGCCAGCAGCTTCTCAGCCTACGAGCAGTACGTC.

The CDR3 region is CASGLVGDSAFF. The CDR3, as DNA: TGTGCTAGTGGTTTGGTCGGGGACTCCGCTTTCTTC. The V gene is TRBV12-5, the J gene TRBJ2-1, with a tentative D call TRBD2 (6 bases). V lost 0 bases and J 16 bases, leaving 13 bases between the germline ends. Germline V gene lookup returns CDR1 LGHNT and CDR2 FRNRAP. This CDR3 is 12 amino acids long.

The chain joins TRBV10-3 to TRBJ1-3; 8 positions match TRBD1. V lost 10 bases to trimming and J lost 3 bases; unmatched junction nucleotides: 8. CDR1 and CDR2 (germline): ENHRY, SYGVKD. This CDR3 is built from 14 residues. The CDR3 here is CATGQGAIGNTIYF. The CDR3, as DNA: TGTGCCACCGGGCAGGGGGCGATTGGAAACACCATATATTTT.

The chain couples TRBV11-2 to TRBJ2-7; D not resolved. There are 12 residues in the CDR3. V gave up 3 bases and J gave up 3 bases, with 6 bases separating them. The germline gives CDR1 SGHAT, CDR2 FQNNGV. The CDR3 region is CASSFADYEQYF. Here the CDR3 DNA reads TGTGCCAGCAGCTTCGCAGACTACGAGCAGTACTTC.

The chain carries TRBV28 and TRBJ1-2, with D perhaps TRBD1 (6 bases). This CDR3 has 13 amino acids. V was trimmed by 6 bases and J by 1 base, leaving 9 bases between them. Germline values: CDR1 MDHEN, CDR2 SYDVKM. The CDR3 DNA reads TGTGCCAGCAGACGACAGGTTAACTATGGCTACACCTTC. As protein: CASRRQVNYGYTF.

The chain is built from TRBV7-9 and TRBJ1-1; D ambiguous. Trimming took 5 bases from V and 4 from J, leaving 11 bases between them. Germline V CDR1 and CDR2: SEHNR, FQNEAQ (reference sequence). CDR3 length equals 13 residues. Here the CDR3 reads CASSPNFGTEAFF. Here the CDR3 DNA reads TGTGCCAGCAGCCCTAATTTTGGCACTGAAGCTTTCTTT.

This chain links TRBV30 with TRBJ2-4; the D gene is possibly TRBD1 (5 bases). Trimming removed 4 bases from V and 3 bases from J, with 13 bases in between. Germline V lookup: CDR1 GTSNPN, CDR2 SVGIG (reference sequence). This CDR3 region has 14 residues. The CDR3 bases are TGTGCCTGGAATGCTCAGGGCGGCAAAAACATTCAGTACTTC. Its translation: CAWNAQGGKNIQYF.

J is TRBJ2-3 and V is TRBV6-1; D unclear. The length of the CDR3 is 11 residues. Trimming took 6 bases from V and 4 from J, leaving 5 bases between them. Germline V gives CDR1 MNHNS, CDR2 SASEGT. The CDR3 region is CASSGSDTQYF. The DNA of the CDR3 is TGTGCCAGCAGCGGCTCAGATACGCAGTATTTT.